The 22 T cell receptor beta chains below were found in one sample sequenced in a study of Tregs in tolerant kidney transplant recipients. Assay used: immunoSEQ multiplex PCR; TCRdb lists only in-frame clones, some missing. Of nearly 15,000 clones in the sample, about 80% were seen once. The material sequenced was Tregs from blood, taken before the transplant. The receptor set was obtained from a human donor who received a combined kidney and bone marrow transplant.

This chain joins TRBV19 and TRBJ2-3, with D tentatively TRBD1 (5 bases). This CDR3 has 12 amino acids. The V gene's germline CDR1 is LNHDA and CDR2 SQIVND (reference sequence). V was clipped by 4 bases and J by 8 bases, with 10 bases between them. As DNA, the CDR3 is TGTGCCAGTAGTACCCGGCAGGGTACGCAGTATTTT. It translates to CASSTRQGTQYF.

The chain is built from TRBV9 and TRBJ1-4, with D tentatively TRBD1 (6 bases). The CDR3 is 14 amino acids. Germline lookup yields CDR1 SGDLS and CDR2 YYNGEE. Trimming shortened V by 0 bases and J by 8 bases, and 11 bases separated the two germline ends. CDR3 in amino acids: CASSVEVRGEKLFF. The CDR3 bases are TGTGCCAGCAGCGTAGAGGTCAGGGGAGAAAAACTGTTTTTT.

The rearrangement joins TRBV2 to TRBJ2-5; no reliable D call. This CDR3 comprises 11 residues. Trimming pared 5 bases from V and 5 bases from J, leaving 6 bases between. CDR1 is SNHLY and CDR2 is FYNNEI in the germline V gene. This CDR3 is CASSLQETQYF. The CDR3 region has the DNA TGTGCCAGCAGTTTACAGGAGACCCAGTACTTC.

V is TRBV7-2 and J is TRBJ2-5; D not certain. V lost 4 bases and J lost 2, with 11 bases in between. The CDR3 length is 14 residues. Germline V gives CDR1 SGHTA, CDR2 FQGNSA. The CDR3 region has the DNA TGTGCCAGCAGCTACTTCCCCGATCAAGAGACCCAGTACTTC. The encoded protein is CASSYFPDQETQYF.

The chain recombines TRBV11-2 with TRBJ2-7; D is uncertain. This CDR3 region has 12 residues. From germline, CDR1 is SGHAT and CDR2 FQNNGV. Trimming left V 1 base short and J 2 bases short, with 3 bases between. In DNA form, the CDR3 reads TGTGCCAGCAGCTTAGGTACCTACGAGCAGTACTTC. Its translation: CASSLGTYEQYF.

In its sample, this clone was seen once. The chain joins TRBV7-2 to TRBJ2-3, with D tentatively TRBD1 (5 bases). V gave up 1 base and J gave up 7 bases, with 15 bases separating them. CDR3 size: 15 residues. The germline CDR1 and CDR2 sequences are SGHTA and FQGNSA. CDR3 amino acids: CASSLVSRGSNTQYF. CDR3 bases: TGTGCCAGCAGCTTAGTGTCTAGGGGCTCTAATACGCAGTATTTT.

This chain uses TRBV6-1 with TRBJ2-7; D is perhaps TRBD1 (5 bases). The CDR3 has 14 amino acids. Germline values: CDR1 MNHNS, CDR2 SASEGT. Trimming stripped 8 bases from V and 0 bases from J, with 14 bases between. The CDR3 protein is CASLTNRNSYEQYF. Written as DNA, the CDR3 is TGTGCCAGCCTCACTAACAGGAACTCCTACGAGCAGTACTTC.

This clone has only a few counts. The chain couples TRBV9 to TRBJ2-4; TRBD1 aligns across 7 bases. Trimming cost V 4 bases and J 1 base; bases outside gene matches: 11. This CDR3 is 17 amino acids long. The germline V gene encodes CDR1 SGDLS and CDR2 YYNGEE. CDR3 loop: CASSPRGDSYAKNIQYF. CDR3 sequence (DNA): TGTGCCAGCAGCCCCCGTGGGGACAGTTACGCCAAAAACATTCAGTACTTC.

The rearrangement uses TRBV6-1 and TRBJ1-1; TRBD1 aligns across 8 bases. V lost 6 bases to trimming and J lost 5 bases; unmatched junction nucleotides: 2. Germline V gene data show CDR1 as MNHNS and CDR2 as SASEGT. The CDR3 extends over 12 amino acids. The CDR3 sequence is CASSWDRTEAFF. The DNA of the CDR3 is TGTGCCAGCAGCTGGGACAGGACTGAAGCTTTCTTT.

This clone showed up just a few times. In DNA, the CDR3 is TGTGCCAGCAGCTCCACAGGGGATTCGATCCACGAGCAGTACTTC. Protein: CASSSTGDSIHEQYF. The V call is TRBV7-9, the J call TRBJ2-7, with TRBD1 matching over 7 bases. The CDR3 loop spans 15 amino acids. V trimming: 4 bases; J trimming: 5 bases; junction bases outside the gene matches: 11. CDR1 and CDR2 from the germline V gene are SEHNR and FQNEAQ (reference sequence).

The V call is TRBV6-5, the J call TRBJ2-3, with a weak D call TRBD2 (5 bases). V lost 4 bases and J 0 bases, leaving 8 bases between the germline ends. CDR3 length equals 14 residues. CDR1 is MNHEY, CDR2 SVGAGI, per germline. The CDR3: CASSWRTSTDTQYF. As DNA, the CDR3 is TGTGCCAGCAGTTGGAGGACTAGCACAGATACGCAGTATTTT.

J is TRBJ2-5 and V is TRBV2, with a weak D call TRBD2 (6 bases). The CDR3 covers 12 residues. Trimming removed 6 bases from V and 11 bases from J, with 16 bases in between. Per germline, CDR1 SNHLY and CDR2 FYNNEI. The CDR3 nucleotides read TGTGCCAGCAGGCGGGACTGGGGGGAGCAGTACTTC. This sequence encodes CASRRDWGEQYF.

As regards this clone: Additional DNA sequences in this sample encode the identical CDR3. This chain connects TRBV9 to TRBJ1-3, with D maybe TRBD1 (5 bases). V lost 0 bases to trimming and J lost 0 bases, with 7 bases between them. The germline V gene has CDR1 SGDLS and CDR2 YYNGEE. This CDR3 is built from 15 residues. In nucleotides, the CDR3 is TGTGCCAGCAGCGTAGGGGGCAGCTCTGGAAACACCATATATTTT. Protein sequence: CASSVGGSSGNTIYF.

The V call is TRBV29-1, the J call TRBJ1-2; tentatively, D is TRBD1 (5 bases). The germline gives CDR1 SQVTM, CDR2 ANQGSEA. V lost 7 bases and J 4 bases, leaving 19 bases between the germline ends. CDR3 length equals 14 residues. For the CDR3, the DNA is TGCAGCGCCGTGAAGACGCAGGGTCCCTATGGCTACACCTTC. Protein: CSAVKTQGPYGYTF.

V gene TRBV2 combines with J gene TRBJ1-5; D is unresolved. Germline lookup yields CDR1 SNHLY and CDR2 FYNNEI. V was cut by 7 bases and J by 0 bases, with 10 bases left in between. The CDR3 is made up of 14 amino acids. The CDR3 region is CASTREISNQPQHF. Written as DNA, the CDR3 is TGTGCCAGCACCCGGGAAATTAGCAATCAGCCCCAGCATTTT.

The CDR3 sequence is CASGQGRDTQYF. The CDR3 nucleotides are TGTGCCAGCGGTCAGGGAAGAGATACGCAGTATTTT. V usage is TRBV2 and J usage is TRBJ2-3; D might be TRBD1 (5 bases). Per germline, CDR1 SNHLY and CDR2 FYNNEI. This CDR3 region has 12 residues. Trimming left V 8 bases short and J 5 bases short, with 11 bases between.

The chain uses TRBV6-4 and TRBJ2-7, with unresolved D. This CDR3 is 17 amino acids long. The V end was cut by 2 bases, the J end by 0 bases, with 17 bases between. CDR1 is MRHNA, CDR2 SNTAGT, per germline. The CDR3 DNA reads TGTGCCAGCAGTGACCCAGATCCTAGACTCAGCTCCTACGAGCAGTACTTC. Protein sequence: CASSDPDPRLSSYEQYF.

The gene calls are TRBV18 and TRBJ2-7, with TRBD2 identical over 14 bases. The CDR3 sequence is 18 residues long. Germline CDR1 and CDR2: KGHSH and LQKENI. V shed 3 bases, J shed 2 bases, and the junction held 9 bases outside the gene matches. The CDR3 sequence is CASSPPVGTSGRPYEQYF. The CDR3 DNA follows: TGTGCCAGCTCACCTCCAGTCGGGACTAGCGGGAGACCCTACGAGCAGTACTTC. The full variable domain, with the rest looked up from reference TRBV18 and TRBJ2-7, is NAGVMQNPRHLVRRRGQEARLRCSPMKGHSHVYWYRQLPEEGLKFMVYLQKENIIDESGMPKERFSAEFPKEGPSILRIQQVVRGDSAAYFCASSPPVGTSGRPYEQYFGPGTRLTVT.

Written as DNA, the CDR3 is TGTGCCAGTAGTATGTCCAGGGGGCTGGTCACTGAAGCTTTCTTT. Protein sequence: CASSMSRGLVTEAFF. The chain is built from TRBV19 and TRBJ1-1; 8 bases are a match to TRBD1. Looked up from germline, CDR1 is LNHDA and CDR2 is SQIVND (reference sequence). V lost 3 bases, J lost 4 bases, and 7 bases stayed unmatched. The CDR3 sequence is 15 residues long.

J is TRBJ1-1 and V is TRBV5-6; 8 nucleotides align to TRBD1. CDR3 size: 17 residues. The V gene end was trimmed by 4 bases and the J gene end by 5 bases; junction bases not matched to a gene: 16. CDR1 SGHDT and CDR2 YYEEEE come from the germline V gene. CDR3 residues: CASSRLGQGLGGTEAFF. As DNA, the CDR3 is TGTGCCAGCAGCCGCCTCGGACAGGGCTTAGGAGGGACTGAAGCTTTCTTT.

The chain recombines TRBV6-5 with TRBJ2-4, with D possibly being TRBD1 (6 bases). Trimming cost V 0 bases and J 0 bases, with 9 bases left between them. The length of the CDR3 is 16 residues. Germline V gene lookup returns CDR1 MNHEY and CDR2 SVGAGI. CDR3 loop: CASSYSQGLAKNIQYF. The CDR3 DNA sequence: TGTGCCAGCAGTTACTCACAGGGTCTAGCCAAAAACATTCAGTACTTC.

The chain combines TRBV21-1 with TRBJ1-4. TRBV21-1 is flagged as a pseudogene. The CDR3 runs to 17 residues. The CDR3 is CASRADLAKVHNEKLFF. In DNA, the CDR3 is TGTGCCAGCAGGGCTGATCTAGCCAAGGTGCATAATGAAAAACTGTTTTTT.